The sequence of this T cell receptor beta chain was determined in a study of a mutant IDH1 vaccine in newly diagnosed glioma. On the study more broadly: Initiation of the vaccine course occurred 4-6 weeks after radiotherapy alone, or alongside temozolomide cycles.

This clone was detected only once. Its antigen is still unknown. Some clones are missing from TCRdb's copy, which holds only in-frame ones; the method was immunoSEQ multiplex PCR. The sample lists some 40,000 clones, 65% to 80% occurring once. Time point denoted: week 47, end of study. Each vaccine dose was 300 ug of mutant IDH1 20-mer peptide, with topical imiquimod. The germline V gene encodes CDR1 GTSNPN and CDR2 SVGIG (reference sequence). The CDR3 contains 10 residues. V lost 5 bases and J 5 bases, leaving 5 bases between the germline ends. The chain recombines TRBV30 with TRBJ2-3; D is perhaps TRBD2 (5 bases). The source was PBMCs, collected from a glioma patient whose treatment included an IDH1 peptide vaccine. The origin of this receptor is a middle-aged man with glioma. CDR3 coding DNA: TGTGCCTGGGCGGGAGATACGCAGTATTTT. This encodes CAWAGDTQYF.